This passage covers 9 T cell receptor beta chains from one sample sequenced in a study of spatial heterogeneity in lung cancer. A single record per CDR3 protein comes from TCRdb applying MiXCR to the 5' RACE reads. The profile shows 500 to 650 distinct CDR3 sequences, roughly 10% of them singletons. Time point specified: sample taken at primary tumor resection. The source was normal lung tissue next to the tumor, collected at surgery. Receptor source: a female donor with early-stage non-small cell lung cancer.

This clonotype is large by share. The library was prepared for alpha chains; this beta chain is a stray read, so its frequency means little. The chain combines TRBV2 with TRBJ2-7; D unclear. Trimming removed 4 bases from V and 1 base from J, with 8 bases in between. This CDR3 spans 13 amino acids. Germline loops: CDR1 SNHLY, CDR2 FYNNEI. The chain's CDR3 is CASSVAQSYEQYF. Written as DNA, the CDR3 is TGTGCCAGCAGTGTGGCCCAGTCCTACGAGCAGTACTTC.

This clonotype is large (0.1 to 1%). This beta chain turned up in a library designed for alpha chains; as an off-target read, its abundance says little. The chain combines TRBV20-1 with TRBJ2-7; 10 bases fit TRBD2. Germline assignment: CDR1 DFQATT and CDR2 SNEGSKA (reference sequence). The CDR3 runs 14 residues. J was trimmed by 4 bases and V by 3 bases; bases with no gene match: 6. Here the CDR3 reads CSASFSGGLYEQYF. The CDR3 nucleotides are TGCAGTGCTAGCTTTAGCGGGGGGTTGTACGAGCAGTACTTC.

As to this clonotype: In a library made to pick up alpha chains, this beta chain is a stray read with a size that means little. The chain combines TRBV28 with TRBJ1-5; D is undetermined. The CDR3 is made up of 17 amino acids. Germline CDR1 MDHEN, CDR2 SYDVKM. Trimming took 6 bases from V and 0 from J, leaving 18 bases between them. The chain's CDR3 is CASRPPYQTYSNQPQHF. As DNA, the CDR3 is TGTGCCAGCAGGCCGCCTTACCAGACCTATAGCAATCAGCCCCAGCATTTT.

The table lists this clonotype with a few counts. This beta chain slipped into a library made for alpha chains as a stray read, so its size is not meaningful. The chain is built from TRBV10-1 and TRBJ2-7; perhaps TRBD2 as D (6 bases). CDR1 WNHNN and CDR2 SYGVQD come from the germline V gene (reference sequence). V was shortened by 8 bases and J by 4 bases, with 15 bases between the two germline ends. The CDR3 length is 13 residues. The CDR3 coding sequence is TGCGCCAGCGTGGGAGGACTCCCGTACGAGCAGTACTTC. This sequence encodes CASVGGLPYEQYF.

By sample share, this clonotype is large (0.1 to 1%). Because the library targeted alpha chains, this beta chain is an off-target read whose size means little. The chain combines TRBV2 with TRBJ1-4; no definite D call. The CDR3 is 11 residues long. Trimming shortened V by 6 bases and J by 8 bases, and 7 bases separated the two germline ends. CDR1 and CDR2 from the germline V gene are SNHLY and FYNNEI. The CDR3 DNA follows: TGTGCCAGCAGGACCTACGAAAAACTGTTTTTT. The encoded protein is CASRTYEKLFF.

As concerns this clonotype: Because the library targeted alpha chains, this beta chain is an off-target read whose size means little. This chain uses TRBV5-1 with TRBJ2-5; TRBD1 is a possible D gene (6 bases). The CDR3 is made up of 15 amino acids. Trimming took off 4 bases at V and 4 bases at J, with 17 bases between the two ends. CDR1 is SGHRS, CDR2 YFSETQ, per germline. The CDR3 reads CASSPGLQGGETQYF. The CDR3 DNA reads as TGCGCCAGCAGCCCCGGGCTCCAAGGGGGAGAGACCCAGTACTTC.

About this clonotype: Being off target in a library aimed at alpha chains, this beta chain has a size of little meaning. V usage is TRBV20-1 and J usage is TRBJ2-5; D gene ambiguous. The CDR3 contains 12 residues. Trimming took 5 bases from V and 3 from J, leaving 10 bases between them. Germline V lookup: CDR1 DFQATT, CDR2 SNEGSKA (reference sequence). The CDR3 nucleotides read TGCAGTGCTGGATACTCTGAAGAGACCCAGTACTTC. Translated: CSAGYSEETQYF.

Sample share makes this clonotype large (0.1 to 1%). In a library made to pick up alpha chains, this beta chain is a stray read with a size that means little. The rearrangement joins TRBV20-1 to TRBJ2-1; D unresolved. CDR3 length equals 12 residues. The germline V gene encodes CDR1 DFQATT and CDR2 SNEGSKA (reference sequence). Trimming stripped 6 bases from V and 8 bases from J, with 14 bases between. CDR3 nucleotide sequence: TGCAGTGCAAAGCACTTCCTAGATGAGCAGTTCTTC. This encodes CSAKHFLDEQFF.

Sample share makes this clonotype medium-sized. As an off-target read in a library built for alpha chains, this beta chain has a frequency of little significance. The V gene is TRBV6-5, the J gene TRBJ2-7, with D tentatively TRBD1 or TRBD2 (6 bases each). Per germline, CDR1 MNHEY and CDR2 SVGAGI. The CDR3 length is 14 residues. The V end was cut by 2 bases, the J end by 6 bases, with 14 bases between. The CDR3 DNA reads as TGTGCCAGCAGTTACACAGGGAGGTCGGCCGAGCAGTACTTC. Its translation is CASSYTGRSAEQYF.